This section outlines one T cell receptor (beta chain) sequence together with its context. Its target antigen remains unknown. Within one base of it there is no much larger clone, and no base qualities were kept. Preparation of the library involved multiplex PCR. The reads were generated on an Illumina HiSeq 4000. CDR3 regions were amplified by Arm-PCR with iRepertoire HTBI primers to construct TCR beta libraries. Gel purification was performed on PCR products prior to sequencing. The study's processing was this. A total of some 60 TRBV and 14 TRBJ segments were identified across samples and were used for gene usage analysis of CDR3 amino acid clonotypes. COPE and FqMerger were used to merge filtered high-quality paired reads into contigs. BLAST was used to align contigs to IMGT TRBV, TRBD and TRBJ reference genes, with CDR3 defined following IMGT. Any clonotype with a frequency above 0.1% was classified as a highly expanded clone. Shannon entropy was used to measure repertoire diversity, and the Gini coefficient was used to measure V-J evenness. A clonotype found in more than one individual was treated as public. TCRdb applied fastp at Q25 and MiXCR to the public reads, then kept only in-frame beta chains. When rows share a CDR3 protein, they turn into one entry using the most common DNA and genes. The V and J calls here are based on TCRdb, not the publication. Present in this sample are fewer than 550,000 distinct CDR3 sequences, about 17% of which were seen just once. Under 30% of the sample rests with the top ten.

The data stem from a study of regulatory T cells in long-lasting Graves disease (dated by TCRdb to the early 2020s). For context, the study as a whole: Patients with newly diagnosed Graves' disease had been on antithyroid drugs for under 3 months. Persistent Graves' disease patients were compared with newly diagnosed Graves' disease patients by peripheral blood TCR sequencing and RNA sequencing. The study was conducted in China and was registered as a clinical trial. A total of around 35 samples underwent TCR sequencing, from roughly 13 patients with persistent Graves' disease and approximately 20 patients with newly diagnosed Graves' disease.

The meaning of the sample's time point label: newly diagnosed GD, antithyroid drugs for less than 3 months. RNA was extracted from PBMCs in TRIzol for both TCR sequencing and RNA sequencing. The diagnosis of Graves' disease followed American Thyroid Association guidelines. Patients were recruited from an endocrinology department in Xi'an, China. Each patient gave approximately 10 milliliters of peripheral blood, collected in an EDTA anticoagulant tube. PBMCs were isolated by Ficoll Paque Plus density gradient separation without further T cell sorting. An Agilent 2100 Bioanalyzer and agarose gel were used to check RNA quality, while a NanoDrop 2000 measured RNA concentration. General study outcomes and caveats: Lower TCR Shannon entropy and fewer highly expanded clones were observed in persistent Graves' disease patients than in newly diagnosed patients, which suggested clonal expansion. Preferential use of TRBV28, TRBJ1-2 and TRBJ2-5 was observed in persistent disease, whereas TRBV20-1 and TRBJ2-1 were favored in newly diagnosed disease. The study examined only peripheral blood because the primary lesion, thyroid tissue, could not be accessed. The authors noted that the small sample size was a limitation that may lower accuracy. Patients with persistent disease shared more public clonotypes (around 2,500) than newly diagnosed patients did (around 930). Sequencing and analysis were restricted to the TCR beta chain.

V loses 7 bases of germline sequence and J loses 4 bases, and the interval between the two ends is 14 bases. CDR1 and CDR2, looked up from the germline V gene, are WSHSY and SAAADI. Measured from the cysteine to the phenylalanine, the CDR3 is 13 residues long. The read is trimmed to its CDR3 DNA, 39 bases read in frame from base 1. The same specimen was also included in a second study, on T cells in Graves' hyperthyroidism and ophthalmopathy. As the second paper documents: Graves' hyperthyroidism was defined as stable when no progression to ophthalmopathy occurred over 18 months of follow-up. The hyperthyroidism patients were between 18 and 65 years old and newly diagnosed, with a disease duration of less than 2 months. Patients with uncontrolled infections, other autoimmune diseases, pregnancy or lactation were excluded. Diagnoses were based on clinical symptoms, serum thyroxine and TRAb, thyroid ultrasound and orbital computed tomography. The first round of RT-PCR for the TCR CDR3 was performed with the HTBI primer set and the Qiagen OneStep RT-PCR kit. Most expanded thyroid clonotypes (frequency above 0.001) were also found in blood, which suggests that blood repertoires may mirror thyroid immune responses. Ophthalmopathy was separated from stable hyperthyroidism by a 13 V-J signature model, with around 90% sensitivity and around 81% specificity obtained in cross-validation and 80%/75% obtained in testing. In validation, the model predicted progression to ophthalmopathy a median of roughly 6.2 months before onset, with approximately 68% sensitivity and roughly 73% specificity. To identify distinguishing TCR V-J signatures, a discovery cohort of 100 or so patients was used, comprising some 45 with Graves' ophthalmopathy and about 59 with stable Graves' hyperthyroidism. Prospective prediction of ophthalmopathy was tested in an independent validation cohort consisting of some 18 hyperthyroidism patients and around 16 patients who later progressed to ophthalmopathy. The 90 to 100 discovery patients were randomly divided into training and test sets at a 7:3 ratio. The study also compared thyroid tissue and blood T-cell repertoires from about six Graves' hyperthyroidism patients. After blood sampling, hyperthyroidism patients were treated with methimazole at a starting dose of 30 mg daily, and ophthalmopathy patients were treated with high-dose intravenous methylprednisolone. A second multiplex PCR round built the libraries, followed by size selection and purification. Sequencing of the libraries was done on an Illumina HiSeq2000 using paired-end 100 bp reads. SOAPnuke was used to process the raw data, removing reads that contained adapters or uncalled bases, had a mean Phred below 15, or lacked an exact match to the constant primer or identifier. COPE v1.2.5 was used to merge high-quality paired reads, and clonotypes were defined as unique nucleotide sequences. MiTCR v1.1 was used to align the clonotypes against IMGT TRBV, TRBD and TRBJ reference segments. Only V-J combinations with frequency above 0.0001, covering about 99% of repertoires, were analysed. The TCS score was defined as F50 (clonal expansion) divided by E x V (chaos), with BLOSUM62-based TCRdist calculated between CDR3 peptides within each V-J. Welch's t-statistics and random forest reduced 514 V-J features to under 15, which were used in a naive Bayes classifier (R e1071). Sample size was not statistically predetermined, and investigators were not blinded to group allocation. The paper reports TCR Vbeta CDR3 sequencing of about 140 peripheral blood samples: under 45 ophthalmopathy, fewer than 80 hyperthyroidism and approximately 17 progressor patients.

The sample here was peripheral blood mononuclear cells (PBMCs), taken at new diagnosis, from a patient treated with antithyroid drugs. The clonotype comes from a woman between 18 and 29 years old with Graves disease. Donor details come from another sample of the same person, matched by shared clones. This chain joins TRBV10-2 to TRBJ2-7; the D region possibly corresponds to TRBD2 (6 bases align). The CDR3 protein: CASNSGDHYEQYF. The nucleotide sequence reads TGCGCCAGCAATTCGGGGGACCATTACGAGCAGTACTTC.